This passage covers 22 T cell receptor beta chains from one sample sequenced in a study of beta chain features in type 1 diabetes. Study-wide findings and caveats: Shortening that was moderate but significant affected the TCRB CDR3s of Type 1 diabetes patients in all four CD4+ subsets.

Every bit of the isolated RNA underwent reverse transcription, so sequencing read expressed TCRB transcripts. The assay was immunoSEQ multiplex PCR, and TCRdb's table has in-frame clones only and misses some. The repertoire holds approximately 730,000 clones, with about an eighth as singletons. These TCRs' antigens remain unknown. The specimen sequenced was naive CD4+ T cells from blood. These receptors originate from a man between 18 and 29 years old with type 1 diabetes.

Only a few counts were recorded for this clone. The DNA for the CDR3 is TGTGCCAGCAGAATGGACAGGGGGCCTGGTGAAGCTTTCTTT. As protein: CASRMDRGPGEAFF. The chain links TRBV2 to TRBJ1-1; TRBD1 matches at 11 bases. The CDR3 contains 14 residues. The germline V gene encodes CDR1 SNHLY and CDR2 FYNNEI. Trimming took 6 bases from V and 7 from J; bases not matched to a gene: 7.

In this sample, this clone turned up a few times. The gene calls are TRBV7-3 and TRBJ1-5, with D possibly TRBD1 on 5 matching bases. Germline assignment: CDR1 SGHTA and CDR2 FQGTGA. Trimming pared 5 bases from V and 0 bases from J, leaving 20 bases between. The CDR3 loop spans 18 amino acids. CDR3 loop: CASSPRGRPSYSNQPQHF. Here the CDR3 DNA reads TGTGCCAGCAGCCCGCGGGGCAGGCCTTCGTATAGCAATCAGCCCCAGCATTTT. Full variable domain (missing parts from reference TRBV7-3 and TRBJ1-5): GAGVSQTPSNKVTEKGKYVELRCDPISGHTALYWYRQSLGQGPEFLIYFQGTGAADDSGLPNDRFFAVRPEGSVSTLKIQRTERGDSAVYLCASSPRGRPSYSNQPQHFGDGTRLSIL.

V and J are TRBV5-6 and TRBJ1-6; D might be TRBD1 (6 bases). There are 15 residues in the CDR3. V lost 2 bases to trimming and J lost 6 bases, with 12 bases between them. Germline V gene data show CDR1 as SGHDT and CDR2 as YYEEEE. CDR3 DNA: TGTGCCAGCAGCTTCACGACAGGCACTAATTCACCCCTCCACTTT. This encodes CASSFTTGTNSPLHF.

This clone was picked up a small number of times. The chain carries TRBV5-4 and TRBJ2-1, with D uncertain. V lost 4 bases to trimming and J lost 0 bases, with 14 bases between them. Germline V gives CDR1 SGHNT, CDR2 YYREEE (reference sequence). The length of the CDR3 is 16 residues. The CDR3 nucleotides are TGTGCCAGCAGCAGCACAGCCCCGAGCTCCTACAATGAGCAGTTCTTC. Its translation: CASSSTAPSSYNEQFF. The whole variable domain, remainder taken from reference TRBV5-4 and TRBJ2-1, is ETGVTQSPTHLIKTRGQQVTLRCSSQSGHNTVSWYQQALGQGPQFIFQYYREEENGRGNFPPRFSGLQFPNYSSELNVNALELDDSALYLCASSSTAPSSYNEQFFGPGTRLTVL.

Comment on this clone: The same CDR3 arises from other DNA sequences in this sample as well. The chain couples TRBV27 to TRBJ2-5; D is ambiguous. The CDR3 covers 11 residues. Germline V CDR1 and CDR2: MNHEY, SMNVEV (reference sequence). The V end was cut by 6 bases, the J end by 2 bases, with 4 bases between. Written as DNA, the CDR3 is TGTGCCAGCAGGGGTCAAGAGACCCAGTACTTC. This gives the protein CASRGQETQYF.

The J gene is TRBJ1-1, the V gene TRBV27; weak D call: TRBD1 (5 bases). V shed 5 bases and J shed 4 bases, with 20 bases lying between them. Germline CDR1 reads MNHEY; CDR2 reads SMNVEV (reference sequence). The CDR3 spans 16 residues. CDR3 region: CASSALTGTWGTEAFF. The CDR3 DNA reads as TGTGCCAGCAGTGCACTTACCGGGACCTGGGGCACTGAAGCTTTCTTT.

This clone was found a few times. The rearrangement joins TRBV27 to TRBJ1-2, with no clear D. The CDR3 extends over 14 amino acids. Germline values: CDR1 MNHEY, CDR2 SMNVEV (reference sequence). V lost 5 bases, J lost 4 bases, and 14 bases lay in between. Here the CDR3 reads CASSPRLASYGYTF. CDR3 DNA: TGTGCCAGCAGTCCTCGACTGGCTTCCTATGGCTACACCTTC.

This clone was seen a few times. This chain links TRBV7-2 with TRBJ1-2, with D uncertain. V gave up 7 bases and J gave up 4 bases, with 13 bases separating them. This CDR3 is built from 13 residues. Germline-derived CDR1 and CDR2 are SGHTA and FQGNSA. CDR3 sequence (DNA): TGTGCCAGCACCATGGAGTTGGGCTATGGCTACACCTTC. Translating gives CASTMELGYGYTF.

This clone was seen a handful of times. The chain employs TRBV10-3 and TRBJ1-1; D uncertain. The germline V gene has CDR1 ENHRY and CDR2 SYGVKD. This CDR3 has 13 amino acids. Trimming took off 4 bases at V and 4 bases at J, with 10 bases between the two ends. The DNA of the CDR3 is TGTGCCATCAGTGTCGAGCAGAGCACTGAAGCTTTCTTT. The encoded protein is CAISVEQSTEAFF.

This chain uses TRBV28 with TRBJ2-4, with D perhaps TRBD1 (6 bases). CDR3 length equals 12 residues. Germline CDR1 is MDHEN and CDR2 is SYDVKM. V shed 3 bases and J shed 13 bases, with 13 bases lying between them. CDR3 sequence: CASSLDRLGQYF. The CDR3 nucleotides read TGTGCCAGCAGTTTGGACAGACTTGGGCAGTACTTC.

The rearrangement uses TRBV6-6 and TRBJ2-3; 8 nucleotides agree with TRBD2. With V trimmed by 5 bases and J by 3 bases, 1 base remained unmatched. Germline V gene lookup returns CDR1 MNHNY and CDR2 SVGAGI (reference sequence). The CDR3 has 13 residues. The DNA of the CDR3 is TGTGCCAGCAGTCGACTAGCGACAGATACGCAGTATTTT. Encoded protein: CASSRLATDTQYF.

V is TRBV5-6 and J is TRBJ2-1; D is unresolved. In germline, CDR1 is SGHDT, CDR2 YYEEEE. Trimming cost V 3 bases and J 7 bases, with 5 bases left between them. This CDR3 is 11 amino acids long. CDR3 loop: CASSYRNEQFF. CDR3 bases: TGTGCCAGCAGCTACCGTAATGAGCAGTTCTTC.

V and J are TRBV6-5 and TRBJ1-4; D uncertain. This CDR3 region has 14 residues. The germline V and J ends were trimmed by 4 bases and 2 bases, with 8 bases remaining between them. Germline loops: CDR1 MNHEY, CDR2 SVGAGI. In DNA form, the CDR3 reads TGTGCCAGCAGTTCGACTTACACTAATGAAAAACTGTTTTTT. It translates to CASSSTYTNEKLFF.

This clone was seen just once. The chain carries TRBV7-6 and TRBJ1-1; D is ambiguous. CDR1 is SGHVS, CDR2 FNYEAQ, per germline. This CDR3 has 13 residues. Trimming pared 6 bases from V and 0 bases from J, leaving 8 bases between. The CDR3 DNA follows: TGTGCCAGCAGTGGAACAGTGAACACTGAAGCTTTCTTT. It yields the protein CASSGTVNTEAFF.

The chain recombines TRBV6-1 with TRBJ1-5; tentative D call: TRBD1 (5 bases). Deletions cut 7 bases from V and 3 bases from J, with 10 bases between. Looked up from germline, CDR1 is MNHNS and CDR2 is SASEGT. CDR3 length: 13 amino acids. This chain's CDR3 is CASTRDLNQPQHF. The CDR3 nucleotides are TGTGCCAGCACCCGGGACCTCAATCAGCCCCAGCATTTT.

This clone was seen a few times. The chain joins TRBV19 to TRBJ1-5; no firm D call. The CDR3 loop spans 13 amino acids. Trimming removed 4 bases from V and 9 bases from J, with 13 bases in between. Germline assignment: CDR1 LNHDA and CDR2 SQIVND (reference sequence). The CDR3 sequence is CASSNSLDRPQHF. CDR3 sequence (DNA): TGTGCCAGTAGTAACAGCCTTGATCGGCCCCAGCATTTT.

Concerning this clone itself: The junction departs from the called germline gene at one end, perhaps through a read error. The chain recombines TRBV6-5 with TRBJ2-7; 8 bases are shared with TRBD1. The CDR3 runs to 14 residues. Germline values: CDR1 MNHEY, CDR2 SVGAGI. The chain's CDR3 is CASSRAGQGGPLNF. The CDR3 bases are TGTGCCAGCAGCCGAGCCGGACAGGGTGGGCCCCTTAACTTC.

The CDR3 DNA reads TGTGCCAGCACAGAACAGGGGTATTCACCCCTCCACTTT. It codes for CASTEQGYSPLHF. V and J are TRBV6-1 and TRBJ1-6, with TRBD1 matching over 7 bases. The germline gives CDR1 MNHNS, CDR2 SASEGT. V was clipped by 7 bases and J by 8 bases; unmatched bases: 5. The CDR3 extends over 13 amino acids.

Concerning this clone itself: The same CDR3 can be traced to other DNA sequences in this sample. V usage is TRBV30 and J usage is TRBJ1-2; D might be TRBD1 (6 bases). The CDR3 covers 11 residues. Trimming took off 1 base at V and 8 bases at J, with 8 bases between the two ends. Germline CDR1 GTSNPN, CDR2 SVGIG (reference sequence). The CDR3 nucleotides read TGTGCCTGGAGTGGAGGGGGAGGCTACACCTTC. Translating gives CAWSGGGGYTF.

The CDR3 nucleotides are TGTGCCAGCAGCTCCACAGGGATGAACACTGAAGCTTTCTTT. Translated, it gives CASSSTGMNTEAFF. V usage is TRBV9 and J usage is TRBJ1-1, with a possible D match to TRBD1 (6 bases). The germline gives CDR1 SGDLS, CDR2 YYNGEE. V lost 4 bases, J lost 0 bases, and 10 bases lay in between. CDR3 length equals 14 residues. Filled out from reference TRBV9 and TRBJ1-1, the complete variable domain reads DSGVTQTPKHLITATGQRVTLRCSPRSGDLSVYWYQQSLDQGLQFLIQYYNGEERAKGNILERFSAQQFPDLHSELNLSSLELGDSALYFCASSSTGMNTEAFFGQGTRLTVV.

In this sample, this clone turned up a few times. The V call is TRBV2, the J call TRBJ2-2, with TRBD1 matching over 9 bases. The CDR3 spans 13 residues. J gave up 6 bases and V 4 bases, and 0 bases lay outside the gene matches. Germline V gene sequence: CDR1 SNHLY, CDR2 FYNNEI. This CDR3 reads CASSGTGAGELFF. The DNA of the CDR3 is TGTGCCAGCAGTGGGACAGGGGCCGGGGAGCTGTTTTTT.

In DNA form, the CDR3 reads TGTGCCAGCAGCTTACTCAGGGCTGTAGATACGCAGTATTTT. Its protein is CASSLLRAVDTQYF. The chain is built from TRBV13 and TRBJ2-3; TRBD1 is a possible D gene (5 bases). Germline V gene lookup returns CDR1 PRHDT and CDR2 FYEKMQ (reference sequence). Trimming cost V 2 bases and J 5 bases, with 11 bases left between them. The CDR3 has 14 amino acids.